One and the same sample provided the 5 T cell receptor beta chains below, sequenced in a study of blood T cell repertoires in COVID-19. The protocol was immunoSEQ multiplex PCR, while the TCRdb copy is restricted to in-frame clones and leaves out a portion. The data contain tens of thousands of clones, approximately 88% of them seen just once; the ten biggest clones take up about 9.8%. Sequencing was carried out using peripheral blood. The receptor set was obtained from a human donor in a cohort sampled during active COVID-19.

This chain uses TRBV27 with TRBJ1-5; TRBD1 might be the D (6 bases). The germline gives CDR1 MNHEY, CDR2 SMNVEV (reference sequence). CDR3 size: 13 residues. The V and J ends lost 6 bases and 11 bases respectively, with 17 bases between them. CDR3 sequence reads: CASRPTGSLAQHF. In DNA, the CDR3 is TGTGCCAGCAGGCCTACAGGGTCCTTGGCCCAGCATTTT.

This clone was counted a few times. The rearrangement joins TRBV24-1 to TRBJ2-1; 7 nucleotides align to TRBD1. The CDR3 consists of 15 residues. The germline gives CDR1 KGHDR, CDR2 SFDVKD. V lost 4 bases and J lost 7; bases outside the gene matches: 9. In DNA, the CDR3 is TGTGCCACCAGTGACCCGGGACAGATACATAATGAGCAGTTCTTC. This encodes CATSDPGQIHNEQFF.

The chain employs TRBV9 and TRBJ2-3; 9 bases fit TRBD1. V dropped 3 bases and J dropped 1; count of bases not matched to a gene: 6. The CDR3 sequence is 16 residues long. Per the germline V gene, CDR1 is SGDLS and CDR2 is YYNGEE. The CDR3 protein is CASSGGQGVGTDTQYF. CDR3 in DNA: TGTGCCAGCAGCGGGGGACAGGGCGTAGGCACAGATACGCAGTATTTT.

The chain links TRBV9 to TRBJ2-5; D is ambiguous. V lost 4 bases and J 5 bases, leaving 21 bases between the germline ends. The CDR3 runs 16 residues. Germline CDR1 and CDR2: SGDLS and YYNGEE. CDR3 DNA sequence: TGTGCCAGCAGCCATTCGGTACGCTCCTCGCGGGAGACCCAGTACTTC. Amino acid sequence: CASSHSVRSSRETQYF.

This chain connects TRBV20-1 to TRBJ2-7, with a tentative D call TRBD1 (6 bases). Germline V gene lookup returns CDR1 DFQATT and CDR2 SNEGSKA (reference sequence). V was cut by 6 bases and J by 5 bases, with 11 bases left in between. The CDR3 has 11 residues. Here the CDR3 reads CSATWGHEQYF. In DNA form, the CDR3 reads TGCAGTGCCACATGGGGGCACGAGCAGTACTTC.